This entry lists 26 T cell receptor beta chains sequenced from one sample in a study of blood T cells in healthy people across ages. The use of a sample-barcoded 5' primer and a J-beta primer mix characterized a second PCR of roughly 6 to 11 cycles. TCRdb redid the calling of the 5' RACE reads with MiXCR, one entry per CDR3 protein. This repertoire shows about 600,000 distinct CDR3 sequences, around 48% found once; its top ten account for 20% to 25%. The sequenced sample was blood. These TCRs come from a man older than 75 in good health.

The chain carries TRBV29-1 and TRBJ2-2, with 7 bases aligning to TRBD1. J lost 4 bases, V lost 4 bases, and 3 bases had no gene match. Germline CDR1 SQVTM, CDR2 ANQGSEA. This CDR3 comprises 13 residues. CDR3 nucleotide sequence: TGCAGCGTTGTGGGACAGATCACCGGGGAGCTGTTTTTT. The encoded protein is CSVVGQITGELFF.

The rearrangement uses TRBV6-2 or TRBV6-3 and TRBJ2-7; TRBD2 aligns across 10 bases. V trimming: 6 bases; J trimming: 0 bases; junction bases outside the gene matches: 5. This CDR3 has 15 amino acids. The germline CDR1 and CDR2 sequences are MNHEY and SVGEGT. CDR3 nucleotide sequence: TGTGCCAGCAGAGGCAGCGGGAGGGCCTCCTACGAGCAGTACTTC. This sequence encodes CASRGSGRASYEQYF.

The CDR3 DNA reads TGCAGCGTGTTGGGGCCCTCGAACACCGGGGAGCTGTTTTTT. This gives the protein CSVLGPSNTGELFF. The rearrangement joins TRBV29-1 to TRBJ2-2, with D possibly matching TRBD1 (5 bases). CDR3 length equals 14 residues. V lost 6 bases, J lost 0 bases, and 11 bases lay in between. CDR1 and CDR2 from the germline V gene are SQVTM and ANQGSEA.

V is TRBV20-1 and J is TRBJ1-1; D unclear. Germline-derived CDR1 and CDR2 are DFQATT and SNEGSKA (reference sequence). The ends were cut back, 2 bases at V and 10 bases at J, with 14 bases in the middle. The CDR3 extends over 12 amino acids. This CDR3 reads CSARSPGRSAFF. The CDR3 DNA reads as TGCAGTGCTAGATCTCCGGGGAGATCAGCTTTCTTT.

The chain is built from TRBV5-1 and TRBJ1-4; unclear D gene. Germline assignment: CDR1 SGHRS and CDR2 YFSETQ. The CDR3 runs 13 residues. Trimming shortened V by 1 base and J by 3 bases, and 4 bases separated the two germline ends. The CDR3 DNA reads as TGCGCCAGCAGCTTGCTATCTAATGAAAAACTGTTTTTT. As protein: CASSLLSNEKLFF.

This clonotype was seen many times. The DNA of the CDR3 is TGTGCCAGCAGTTACTCGACTAGCGGGAGGGCCGGGAGCACAGATACGCAGTATTTT. Its translation is CASSYSTSGRAGSTDTQYF. The chain recombines TRBV6-5 with TRBJ2-3, with 14 bases identical to TRBD2. The trim removed 0 bases at V and 0 bases at J, leaving 5 bases unmatched. Germline CDR1 MNHEY, CDR2 SVGAGI. The CDR3 is 19 amino acids.

This clonotype was counted between two and nine times. The V gene is TRBV12-3 or TRBV12-4, the J gene TRBJ2-4; D is unclear. V gave up 5 bases and J gave up 2 bases, with 7 bases separating them. CDR3 size: 13 residues. Written as DNA, the CDR3 is TGTGCCAGCAGTCCCTCTCCCAAAAACATTCAGTACTTC. Translating it yields CASSPSPKNIQYF.

The chain employs TRBV10-3 and TRBJ2-7; 7 positions agree with TRBD2. The CDR3 sequence is 14 residues long. The J segment lost 3 bases and the V segment lost 3 bases, leaving 5 bases of the junction unmatched. Germline V lookup: CDR1 ENHRY, CDR2 SYGVKD. For the CDR3, the DNA is TGTGCCATCAGTGACCCAGCGGGGAACTACGAGCAGTACTTC. Translating it yields CAISDPAGNYEQYF.

This clonotype showed up just a few times. This chain joins TRBV29-1 and TRBJ1-2; 7 bases align to TRBD1. V gave up 2 bases and J gave up 8 bases; unmatched junction bases: 11. The CDR3 covers 14 residues. Germline-derived CDR1 and CDR2 are SQVTM and ANQGSEA. The CDR3 loop reads CSVERMGQSAGYTF. CDR3 DNA: TGCAGCGTTGAAAGGATGGGACAGTCCGCGGGCTACACCTTC.

The chain couples TRBV29-1 to TRBJ2-1; D is perhaps TRBD1 (6 bases). V was trimmed by 1 base and J by 10 bases, leaving 23 bases between them. The CDR3 consists of 16 residues. Germline V CDR1 and CDR2: SQVTM, ANQGSEA. The DNA of the CDR3 is TGCAGCGTTGAAGTTCGTCTGACAGGTTCTGCCTACGAGCAGTTCTTC. It codes for CSVEVRLTGSAYEQFF.

Only a few counts were recorded for this clonotype. The V gene is TRBV14, the J gene TRBJ1-6; TRBD1 aligns across 8 bases. Germline values: CDR1 SGHDN, CDR2 FVKESK. The V gene end was trimmed by 5 bases and the J gene end by 14 bases; junction bases not matched to a gene: 8. The CDR3 has 13 residues. DNA for the CDR3: TGTGCCAGCAGCTCCGGACAGGGCCTGGCCCTCCACTTT. Translation gives CASSSGQGLALHF.

The chain employs TRBV25-1 and TRBJ2-5; D gene uncertain. Trimming took off 2 bases at V and 11 bases at J, with 12 bases between the two ends. Germline CDR1 is MGHDK and CDR2 is SYGVNS. CDR3 length: 12 residues. In DNA, the CDR3 is TGTGCCAGCAGTGAACAAGGAAGTGAGCAGTACTTC. Its translation is CASSEQGSEQYF. Full variable domain (outside the CDR3, taken from reference TRBV25-1 and TRBJ2-5): EADIYQTPRYLVIGTGKKITLECSQTMGHDKMYWYQQDPGMELHLIHYSYGVNSTEKGDLSSESTVSRIRTEHFPLTLESARPSHTSQYLCASSEQGSEQYFGPGTRLLVL.

V gene TRBV4-3 combines with J gene TRBJ2-7; TRBD1 matches 8 bases. Looked up from germline, CDR1 is LGHNA and CDR2 is YSLEER. The CDR3 loop spans 13 amino acids. After removal of 1 base from V and 4 bases from J, the junction contained 0 bases not matched to a gene. The CDR3: CASSQGTGYEQYF. CDR3 nucleotide sequence: TGCGCCAGCAGCCAAGGGACAGGGTACGAGCAGTACTTC.

This chain's CDR3 is CASSQSPGRGRGEQFF. The CDR3 DNA is TGCGCCAGCAGCCAATCCCCCGGGCGGGGGAGGGGTGAGCAGTTCTTC. The chain has TRBV4-3 and TRBJ2-1; 7 bases match TRBD2. Germline V CDR1 and CDR2: LGHNA, YSLEER. CDR3 length equals 16 residues. V shed 2 bases, J shed 9 bases, and the junction held 13 bases outside the gene matches.

A few counts support this clonotype. The V call is TRBV12-3 or TRBV12-4, the J call TRBJ2-1, with 16 positions matching TRBD2. This CDR3 has 15 residues. V shed 7 bases and J 9 bases; nucleotides not matched to a gene: 6. CDR3 in DNA: TGTGCCAGCACCCACGGGACTAGCGGGGGGGTTGAGCAGTTCTTC. It specifies CASTHGTSGGVEQFF.

This clonotype has a handful of counts. This chain uses TRBV7-9 with TRBJ2-3, with TRBD1 identical over 9 bases. The J segment lost 5 bases and the V segment lost 3 bases, leaving 6 bases of the junction unmatched. Germline V CDR1 and CDR2: SEHNR, FQNEAQ (reference sequence). The CDR3 is made up of 15 amino acids. The chain's CDR3 is CASSFGTGSVDTQYF. The CDR3 DNA follows: TGTGCCAGCAGCTTTGGGACAGGGAGCGTAGATACGCAGTATTTT.

This clonotype was observed a few times. This chain joins TRBV4-2 and TRBJ1-1; D not certain. CDR3 length equals 14 residues. CDR1 LGHNA and CDR2 YNFKEQ come from the germline V gene. V gave up 0 bases and J gave up 2 bases, with 7 bases separating them. The CDR3 loop reads CASSQDLVNTEAFF. The CDR3 nucleotides are TGTGCCAGCAGCCAAGATTTGGTAAACACTGAAGCTTTCTTT.

V and J are TRBV7-2 and TRBJ2-3, with 7 positions matching TRBD2. Per the germline V gene, CDR1 is SGHTA and CDR2 is FQGNSA. The CDR3 covers 16 residues. J gave up 3 bases and V 4 bases, and 10 bases lay outside the gene matches. The CDR3 is CASSWGGAGSTDTQYF. The CDR3 DNA reads TGTGCCAGCAGCTGGGGTGGAGCGGGAAGTACAGATACGCAGTATTTT.

This clonotype was detected a few times. This chain joins TRBV5-5 and TRBJ2-4, with D perhaps TRBD1 (5 bases). Germline loops: CDR1 SGHKS, CDR2 YYEKEE (reference sequence). This CDR3 has 15 residues. The V gene lost 0 bases and the J gene lost 8 bases, with 15 bases spanning the gap. The CDR3 bases are TGTGCCAGCAGCTTGGAAGGCGTTAGCAGGGACATTCAGTACTTC. As protein: CASSLEGVSRDIQYF.

This clonotype was observed a handful of times. The CDR3 protein is CSAAFDRGLETQYF. The CDR3, as DNA: TGCAGTGCTGCCTTTGACAGGGGGCTGGAGACCCAGTACTTC. The chain employs TRBV20-1 and TRBJ2-5, with TRBD1 matching over 10 bases. The CDR3 runs to 14 residues. Germline-derived CDR1 and CDR2 are DFQATT and SNEGSKA (reference sequence). J lost 5 bases, V lost 5 bases, and 8 bases had no gene match.

V and J are TRBV20-1 and TRBJ2-4; TRBD1 agrees at 11 bases. The J call could be wrong; TRBJ2-5 is a better fit for the DNA end. The CDR3 spans 14 residues. Germline V gene data show CDR1 as DFQATT and CDR2 as SNEGSKA (reference sequence). The CDR3 spells CSATGTGGEETQYF. For the CDR3, the DNA is TGCAGTGCCACAGGGACAGGGGGAGAAGAGACCCAGTACTTC.

This clonotype was counted ten times or more. The genes are TRBV6-5 and TRBJ2-3; D is unresolved. This CDR3 comprises 14 residues. In germline, CDR1 is MNHEY, CDR2 SVGAGI. Trimming removed 8 bases at V and 4 bases at J, with 16 bases between. CDR3 bases: TGTGCCAGCGCCCGGAAAGGCTCGGCAGATACGCAGTATTTT. Translated, it gives CASARKGSADTQYF.

The chain is built from TRBV12-3 or TRBV12-4 and TRBJ2-5; possibly TRBD2 for D (6 bases). The CDR3 has 13 amino acids. V lost 11 bases and J 1 base, leaving 14 bases between the germline ends. The CDR3 sequence: CAGGAGRQETQYF. The CDR3 region has the DNA TGTGCCGGCGGGGCGGGACGCCAAGAGACCCAGTACTTC.

In this sample, this clonotype turned up once. The rearrangement joins TRBV29-1 to TRBJ2-4; TRBD2 agrees at 8 bases. The DNA end is more similar to TRBJ2-7, so the J call may be wrong. The CDR3 totals 14 residues. Per germline, CDR1 SQVTM and CDR2 ANQGSEA. The CDR3: CSVEGPGGPYEQYF. CDR3 DNA sequence: TGCAGCGTTGAAGGGCCGGGAGGGCCATACGAGCAGTACTTC.

The gene calls are TRBV4-3 and TRBJ2-2; D is undetermined. Trimming took off 1 base at V and 4 bases at J, with 16 bases between the two ends. Germline CDR1 and CDR2: LGHNA and YSLEER. The CDR3 is 17 residues long. In DNA, the CDR3 is TGCGCCAGCAGCCAAGTGGTTTCAGGTTCGGGCACCGGGGAGCTGTTTTTT. Translating gives CASSQVVSGSGTGELFF.

CDR3 nucleotides: TGTGCCAGCAAGGAGGGCAGGTCCGTACTCACAGATACGCAGTATTTT. Translating it yields CASKEGRSVLTDTQYF. J is TRBJ2-3 and V is TRBV6-1; tentative D call: TRBD2 (6 bases). This CDR3 is built from 16 residues. The germline V gene encodes CDR1 MNHNS and CDR2 SASEGT. V was clipped by 7 bases and J by 2 bases, with 19 bases between them.